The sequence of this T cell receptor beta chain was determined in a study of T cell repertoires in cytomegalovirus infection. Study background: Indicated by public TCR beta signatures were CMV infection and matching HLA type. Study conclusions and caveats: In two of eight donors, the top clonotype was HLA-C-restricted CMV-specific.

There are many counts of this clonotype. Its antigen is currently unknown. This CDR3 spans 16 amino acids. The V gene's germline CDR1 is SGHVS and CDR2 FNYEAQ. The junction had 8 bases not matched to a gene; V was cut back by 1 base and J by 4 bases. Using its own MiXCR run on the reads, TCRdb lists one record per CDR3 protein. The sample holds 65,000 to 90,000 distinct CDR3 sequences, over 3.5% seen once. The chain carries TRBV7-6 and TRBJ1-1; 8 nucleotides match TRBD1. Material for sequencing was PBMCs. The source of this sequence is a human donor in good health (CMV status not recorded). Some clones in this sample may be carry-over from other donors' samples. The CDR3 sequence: CASSLGTQGGSTEAFF. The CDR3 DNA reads TGTGCCAGCAGCTTAGGAACACAGGGGGGCTCCACTGAAGCTTTCTTT.